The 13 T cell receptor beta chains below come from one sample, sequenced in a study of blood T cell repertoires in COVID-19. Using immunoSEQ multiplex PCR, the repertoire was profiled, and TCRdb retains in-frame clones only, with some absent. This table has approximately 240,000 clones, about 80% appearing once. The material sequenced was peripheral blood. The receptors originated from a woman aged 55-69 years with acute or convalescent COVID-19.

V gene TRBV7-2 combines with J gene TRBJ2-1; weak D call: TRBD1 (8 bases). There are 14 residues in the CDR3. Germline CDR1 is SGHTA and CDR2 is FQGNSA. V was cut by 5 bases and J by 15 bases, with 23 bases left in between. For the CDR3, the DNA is TGTGCCAGCAGCCCAGAAGGGGCGGGGGACAGGCTGTTCTTC. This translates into CASSPEGAGDRLFF.

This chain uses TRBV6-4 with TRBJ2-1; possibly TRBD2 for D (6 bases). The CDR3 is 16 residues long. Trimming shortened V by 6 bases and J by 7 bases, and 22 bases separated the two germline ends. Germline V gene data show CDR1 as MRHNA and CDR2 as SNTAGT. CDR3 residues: CASSLSSAGYINEQFF. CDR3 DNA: TGTGCCAGCAGCCTATCTTCCGCGGGGTATATAAATGAGCAGTTCTTC.

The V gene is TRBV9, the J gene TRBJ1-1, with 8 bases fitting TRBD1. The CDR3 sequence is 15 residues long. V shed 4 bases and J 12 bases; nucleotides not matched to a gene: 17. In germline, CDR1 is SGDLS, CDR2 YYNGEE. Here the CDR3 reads CASSPEAQGAFAPFF. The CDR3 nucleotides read TGTGCCAGCAGCCCCGAAGCGCAGGGGGCCTTTGCTCCTTTCTTT.

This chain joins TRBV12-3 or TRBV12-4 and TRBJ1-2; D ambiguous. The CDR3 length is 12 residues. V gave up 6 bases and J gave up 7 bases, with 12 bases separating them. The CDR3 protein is CASSPGGSGYTF. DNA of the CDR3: TGTGCCAGCAGCCCAGGCGGGAGTGGCTACACCTTC.

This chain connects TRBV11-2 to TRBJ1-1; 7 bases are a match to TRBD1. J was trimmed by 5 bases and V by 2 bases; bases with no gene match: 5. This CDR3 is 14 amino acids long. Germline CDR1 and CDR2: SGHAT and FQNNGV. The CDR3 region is CASSLKSGGTEAFF. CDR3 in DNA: TGTGCCAGCAGCTTAAAGTCAGGGGGAACTGAAGCTTTCTTT.

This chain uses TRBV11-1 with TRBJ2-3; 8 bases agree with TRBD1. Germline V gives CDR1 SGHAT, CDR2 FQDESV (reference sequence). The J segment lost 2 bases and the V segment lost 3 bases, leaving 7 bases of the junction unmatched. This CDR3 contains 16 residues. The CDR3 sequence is CASSFGTGSSTDTQYF. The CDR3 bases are TGTGCCAGCAGCTTCGGGACAGGTTCCTCCACAGATACGCAGTATTTT.

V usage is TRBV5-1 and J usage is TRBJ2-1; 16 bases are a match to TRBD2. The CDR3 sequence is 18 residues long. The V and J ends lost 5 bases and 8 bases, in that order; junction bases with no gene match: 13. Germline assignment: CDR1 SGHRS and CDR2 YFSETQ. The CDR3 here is CASRPAGTSGGAIDEQFF. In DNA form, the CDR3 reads TGCGCCAGCAGGCCAGCCGGGACTAGCGGGGGGGCCATCGATGAGCAGTTCTTC.

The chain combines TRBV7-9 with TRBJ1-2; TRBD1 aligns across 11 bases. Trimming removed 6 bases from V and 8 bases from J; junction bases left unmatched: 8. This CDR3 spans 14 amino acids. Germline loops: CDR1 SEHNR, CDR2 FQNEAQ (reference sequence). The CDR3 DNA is TGTGCCAGCAGTTTCCGGGACAGGGGGGAAGGCTACACCTTC. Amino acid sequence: CASSFRDRGEGYTF. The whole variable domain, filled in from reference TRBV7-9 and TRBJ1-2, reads DTGVSQNPRHKITKRGQNVTFRCDPISEHNRLYWYRQTLGQGPEFLTYFQNEAQLEKSRLLSDRFSAERPKGSFSTLEIQRTEQGDSAMYLCASSFRDRGEGYTFGSGTRLTVV.

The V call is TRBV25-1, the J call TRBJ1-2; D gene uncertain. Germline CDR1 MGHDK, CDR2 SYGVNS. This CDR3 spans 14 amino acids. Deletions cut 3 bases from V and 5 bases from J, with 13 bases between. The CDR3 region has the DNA TGTGCCAGCAGTGACCTGGACGGACTGTATGGCTACACCTTC. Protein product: CASSDLDGLYGYTF.

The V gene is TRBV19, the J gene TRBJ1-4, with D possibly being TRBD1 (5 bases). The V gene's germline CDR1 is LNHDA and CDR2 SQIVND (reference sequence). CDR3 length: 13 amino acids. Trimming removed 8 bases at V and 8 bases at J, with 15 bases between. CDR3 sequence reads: CASGPDMGEKLFF. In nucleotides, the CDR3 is TGTGCCAGTGGGCCGGACATGGGGGAAAAACTGTTTTTT.

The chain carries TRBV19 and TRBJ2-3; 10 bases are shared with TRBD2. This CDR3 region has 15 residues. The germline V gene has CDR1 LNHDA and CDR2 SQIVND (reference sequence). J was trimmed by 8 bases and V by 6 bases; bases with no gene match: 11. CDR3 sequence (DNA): TGTGCCAGTAGCCCGAGCGGGGGGGATCCCGTTACGCAGTATTTT. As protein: CASSPSGGDPVTQYF.

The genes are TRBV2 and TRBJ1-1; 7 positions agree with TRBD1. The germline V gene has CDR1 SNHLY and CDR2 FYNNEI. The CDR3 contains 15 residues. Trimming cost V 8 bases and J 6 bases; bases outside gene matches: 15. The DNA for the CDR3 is TGTGCCAGCCGAGTGGAGGGGGCGAAGAGGGCTGAAGCTTTCTTT. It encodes CASRVEGAKRAEAFF. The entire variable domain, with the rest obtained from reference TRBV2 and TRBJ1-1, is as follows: EPEVTQTPSHQVTQMGQEVILRCVPISNHLYFYWYRQILGQKVEFLVSFYNNEISEKSEIFDDQFSVERPDGSNFTLKIRSTKLEDSAMYFCASRVEGAKRAEAFFGQGTRLTVV.

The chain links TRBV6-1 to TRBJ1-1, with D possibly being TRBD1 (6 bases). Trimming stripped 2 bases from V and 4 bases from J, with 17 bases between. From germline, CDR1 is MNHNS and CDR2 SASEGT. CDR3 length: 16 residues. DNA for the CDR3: TGTGCCAGCAGTGAAAGACTTCAAGCGGACAGCACTGAAGCTTTCTTT. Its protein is CASSERLQADSTEAFF.